The 27 T cell receptor beta chains below all came from one sample that was sequenced in a study of cytomegalovirus exposure and HLA in healthy donors. PCR employed 60 Vbeta and 13 Jbeta primers. Profiling relied on immunoSEQ multiplex PCR, and the TCRdb table lists in-frame clones only, not all of them. The sample consists of 120,000 to 150,000 clones, around three quarters of them appearing once. Sequencing was done on a sample of PBMCs. The source is a man aged 35-49 years in good health and CMV-seropositive.

The V gene is TRBV4-3, the J gene TRBJ2-7, with 7 positions matching TRBD1. This CDR3 comprises 16 residues. The trim removed 0 bases at V and 5 bases at J, leaving 10 bases unmatched. Germline CDR1 LGHNA, CDR2 YSLEER. CDR3 DNA: TGCGCCAGCAGCCAAGACTGGGGGACAGAGGGGAACGAGCAGTACTTC. As protein: CASSQDWGTEGNEQYF.

The J gene is TRBJ2-6, the V gene TRBV7-6; 7 nucleotides agree with TRBD1. From germline, CDR1 is SGHVS and CDR2 FNYEAQ. With V trimmed by 4 bases and J by 4 bases, 10 bases remained unmatched. This CDR3 comprises 17 residues. The CDR3 DNA sequence: TGTGCCAGCAGCTCGGGACAGCTCACACCCGGGGCCAACGTCCTGACTTTC. This translates into CASSSGQLTPGANVLTF.

The rearrangement joins TRBV6-5 to TRBJ1-2, with D unresolved. The V end was cut by 4 bases, the J end by 8 bases, with 17 bases between. Germline V gene data show CDR1 as MNHEY and CDR2 as SVGAGI. This CDR3 has 14 amino acids. CDR3 sequence (DNA): TGTGCCAGCAGTTTAGACGCAGGTCGAAGGGGCTACACCTTC. This encodes CASSLDAGRRGYTF.

The chain carries TRBV30 and TRBJ2-7; 7 nucleotides align to TRBD1. This CDR3 has 15 residues. V lost 2 bases, J lost 6 bases, and 13 bases stayed unmatched. CDR1 GTSNPN and CDR2 SVGIG come from the germline V gene (reference sequence). For the CDR3, the DNA is TGTGCCTGGAGTCGCCCCGACAGGGTCGATAGCGAGCAGTACTTC. Its translation: CAWSRPDRVDSEQYF.

This clone was seen only a few times. The genes are TRBV5-1 and TRBJ2-1; TRBD1 is a possible D gene (6 bases). With 4 bases removed from V and 0 bases from J, the gap between germline ends came to 17 bases. This CDR3 is 17 amino acids long. Germline loops: CDR1 SGHRS, CDR2 YFSETQ. CDR3 DNA sequence: TGCGCCAGCAGCCCGCTCACGGACAGACGCTCCTACAATGAGCAGTTCTTC. Translation gives CASSPLTDRRSYNEQFF.

V and J are TRBV6-6 and TRBJ1-1; D call uncertain. Per germline, CDR1 MNHNY and CDR2 SVGAGI (reference sequence). The V end lost 7 bases, the J end lost 5 bases, and 11 bases lay between the germline ends. This CDR3 is built from 12 residues. In DNA, the CDR3 is TGTGCCAGCACCCGCGAGGCGACTGAAGCTTTCTTT. Translation gives CASTREATEAFF.

The chain joins TRBV6-1 to TRBJ2-3; 12 positions match TRBD2. Germline V gene data show CDR1 as MNHNS and CDR2 as SASEGT. V lost 2 bases and J lost 0; bases outside the gene matches: 6. The length of the CDR3 is 18 residues. This chain's CDR3 is CASSEKGLAGSSTDTQYF. The CDR3 coding sequence is TGTGCCAGCAGTGAAAAGGGACTAGCGGGTTCTAGCACAGATACGCAGTATTTT.

The CDR3 reads CASKRAGGAPADTQYF. The CDR3 DNA reads as TGTGCCAGCAAGAGAGCGGGGGGGGCTCCCGCAGATACGCAGTATTTT. The rearrangement joins TRBV2 to TRBJ2-3; 10 bases are a match to TRBD2. The germline CDR1 and CDR2 sequences are SNHLY and FYNNEI. V was clipped by 7 bases and J by 4 bases; unmatched bases: 11. The CDR3 is 16 residues long.

This chain connects TRBV7-2 to TRBJ1-1; D gene unclear. CDR1 is SGHTA and CDR2 is FQGNSA in the germline V gene. This CDR3 contains 13 residues. Trimming left V 7 bases short and J 1 base short, with 10 bases between. Here the CDR3 DNA reads TGTGCCAGCACCCTATCCACGAACACTGAAGCTTTCTTT. Translating gives CASTLSTNTEAFF.

This sequence joins TRBV6-5 and TRBJ1-6; 10 nucleotides align to TRBD1. V lost 4 bases and J lost 4; bases outside the gene matches: 4. Germline CDR1 reads MNHEY; CDR2 reads SVGAGI. The CDR3 consists of 16 residues. In DNA form, the CDR3 reads TGTGCCAGCAGTTGGGGACAGGGGAGTTATAATTCACCCCTCCACTTT. Protein: CASSWGQGSYNSPLHF.

Concerning this clone itself: A junction boundary mismatches the germline segment, possibly from a read error. The V call is TRBV7-9, the J call TRBJ1-2, with a tentative D call TRBD1 (5 bases). Germline V gene data show CDR1 as SEHNR and CDR2 as FQNEAQ (reference sequence). CDR3 length: 14 amino acids. CDR3 in amino acids: CSSSLWRDGEGYTF. CDR3 nucleotides: TGTTCCAGCAGCTTATGGAGGGACGGAGAGGGCTACACCTTC.

This clone was counted a few times. For the CDR3, the DNA is TGTGCCAGCTCACCATTAGGGCAGGGGATCGTCCACGAGCAGTACTTC. Its protein product is CASSPLGQGIVHEQYF. The genes are TRBV18 and TRBJ2-7; D may be TRBD1 (6 bases). Trimming removed 2 bases from V and 5 bases from J, with 19 bases in between. The CDR3 runs 16 residues. Germline-derived CDR1 and CDR2 are KGHSH and LQKENI.

This rearrangement joins TRBV4-3 to TRBJ1-2; D gene unclear. CDR1 is LGHNA and CDR2 is YSLEER in the germline V gene. V was clipped by 0 bases and J by 8 bases, with 16 bases between them. The CDR3 contains 15 residues. The CDR3: CASSQDFGRHSGYTF. In nucleotides, the CDR3 is TGCGCCAGCAGCCAAGATTTTGGCAGGCACTCGGGCTACACCTTC.

This sequence joins TRBV5-1 and TRBJ2-7; 8 bases line up with TRBD2. The CDR3 totals 17 residues. Losses at the gene ends were 4 bases for V and 0 bases for J; bases not matched to a gene: 12. CDR1 SGHRS and CDR2 YFSETQ come from the germline V gene. The CDR3 nucleotides are TGCGCCAGCAGCGTTGGCCTCGGGGGGGGAAGCTCCTACGAGCAGTACTTC. It is translated as CASSVGLGGGSSYEQYF.

The V and J genes are TRBV11-2 and TRBJ1-1; the match to TRBD1 covers 8 bases. With 5 bases clipped from V and 4 bases from J, the junction kept 3 bases outside the gene matches. This CDR3 spans 13 amino acids. Looked up from germline, CDR1 is SGHAT and CDR2 is FQNNGV. As DNA, the CDR3 is TGTGCCAGCAGCCGGACAGGGAGCACTGAAGCTTTCTTT. Translating gives CASSRTGSTEAFF. Looking up the rest from reference TRBV11-2 and TRBJ1-1 gives the full variable domain: EAGVAQSPRYKIIEKRQSVAFWCNPISGHATLYWYQQILGQGPKLLIQFQNNGVVDDSQLPKDRFSAERLKGVDSTLKIQPAKLEDSAVYLCASSRTGSTEAFFGQGTRLTVV.

This clone was counted a few times. The chain is built from TRBV6-5 and TRBJ1-5, with a possible D match to TRBD1 (5 bases). The V end was cut by 5 bases, the J end by 4 bases, with 12 bases between. Germline loops: CDR1 MNHEY, CDR2 SVGAGI. The CDR3 covers 14 residues. The CDR3 coding sequence is TGTGCCAGCAGTCGGGCGGGGCCAAATCAGCCCCAGCATTTT. Translated, it gives CASSRAGPNQPQHF.

V and J are TRBV29-1 and TRBJ1-2; perhaps TRBD1 as D (5 bases). The CDR3 consists of 13 residues. V lost 6 bases and J 4 bases, leaving 15 bases between the germline ends. Per the germline V gene, CDR1 is SQVTM and CDR2 is ANQGSEA. The CDR3 nucleotides read TGCAGCGTGACGGCAGGGTCGGGCTATGGCTACACCTTC. Translated: CSVTAGSGYGYTF.

The sample holds one count of this clone. V and J are TRBV19 and TRBJ1-2; 7 nucleotides align to TRBD1. Germline assignment: CDR1 LNHDA and CDR2 SQIVND (reference sequence). This CDR3 is built from 15 residues. J was trimmed by 8 bases and V by 3 bases; bases with no gene match: 12. CDR3 sequence reads: CASSIYSGQYEGYTF. CDR3 sequence (DNA): TGTGCCAGTAGTATTTACTCGGGACAGTATGAAGGCTACACCTTC.

The chain employs TRBV13 and TRBJ2-7; weak D call: TRBD2 (7 bases). The V gene's germline CDR1 is PRHDT and CDR2 FYEKMQ (reference sequence). V was shortened by 0 bases and J by 2 bases, with 17 bases between the two germline ends. The CDR3 has 17 amino acids. The CDR3 sequence: CASSLGRWGGDTYEQYF. The DNA for the CDR3 is TGTGCCAGCAGCTTAGGCCGGTGGGGGGGCGATACCTACGAGCAGTACTTC.

V is TRBV15 and J is TRBJ1-5; D is possibly TRBD1 (5 bases). The CDR3 spans 18 residues. V lost 0 bases, J lost 4 bases, and 19 bases lay in between. The germline gives CDR1 LNHNV, CDR2 YYDKDF (reference sequence). CDR3 bases: TGTGCCACCAGCAGAGATGAAGGGCAGGGCGTGGTAAATCAGCCCCAGCATTTT. It specifies CATSRDEGQGVVNQPQHF.

The CDR3 is CASSQQSGRRQETQYF. DNA for the CDR3: TGTGCCAGCAGCCAACAGTCTGGCAGGCGCCAAGAGACCCAGTACTTC. This chain uses TRBV14 with TRBJ2-5; D is uncertain. The V and J ends lost 2 bases and 1 base respectively, with 14 bases between them. This CDR3 is 16 amino acids long. Germline CDR1 reads SGHDN; CDR2 reads FVKESK.

The chain recombines TRBV14 with TRBJ2-7, with 8 nucleotides matching TRBD2. Trimming at V came to 0 bases and at J to 3 bases, leaving 10 bases not matched to a gene. Germline V gene data show CDR1 as SGHDN and CDR2 as FVKESK. The CDR3 contains 17 residues. The CDR3 region has the DNA TGTGCCAGCAGCCAAGAGCTTCTAGCGGGTAAGAACTACGAGCAGTACTTC. It codes for CASSQELLAGKNYEQYF.

The chain employs TRBV6-6 and TRBJ1-6; TRBD1 matches at 10 bases. Germline trimming cut 7 bases from V and 7 bases from J; bases unmatched to any gene: 10. Germline V gives CDR1 MNHNY, CDR2 SVGAGI (reference sequence). The CDR3 runs 16 residues. As DNA, the CDR3 is TGTGCCAGCATCACCGGGACAGGGGTAGGAAATTCACCCCTCCACTTT. Translating gives CASITGTGVGNSPLHF.

The gene calls are TRBV28 and TRBJ1-4; TRBD1 agrees at 8 bases. The CDR3 contains 16 residues. Looked up from germline, CDR1 is MDHEN and CDR2 is SYDVKM. V gave up 4 bases and J gave up 3 bases; unmatched junction bases: 7. The CDR3 protein is CASSWTQTGANEKLFF. The CDR3 region has the DNA TGTGCCAGCAGTTGGACTCAGACAGGGGCTAATGAAAAACTGTTTTTT.

This clone came up a few times. The chain is built from TRBV27 and TRBJ1-2; 8 bases line up with TRBD1. Germline V CDR1 and CDR2: MNHEY, SMNVEV (reference sequence). The CDR3 spans 15 residues. V lost 1 base and J lost 4; bases outside the gene matches: 5. CDR3 DNA sequence: TGTGCCAGCAGTTTATTCCAGGGGGCACCCTATGGCTACACCTTC. Residues: CASSLFQGAPYGYTF.

The V call is TRBV18, the J call TRBJ2-3; D is perhaps TRBD2 (5 bases). The CDR3 runs 16 residues. Between the trimmed V and J ends, which lost 3 bases and 0 bases, there was a span of 13 bases. CDR1 is KGHSH and CDR2 is LQKENI in the germline V gene. In nucleotides, the CDR3 is TGTGCCAGCTCACCCCGTCGGCTAGCCAGCACAGATACGCAGTATTTT. It is translated as CASSPRRLASTDTQYF. Full variable domain (missing parts from reference TRBV18 and TRBJ2-3): NAGVMQNPRHLVRRRGQEARLRCSPMKGHSHVYWYRQLPEEGLKFMVYLQKENIIDESGMPKERFSAEFPKEGPSILRIQQVVRGDSAAYFCASSPRRLASTDTQYFGPGTRLTVL.

This chain uses TRBV7-6 with TRBJ2-3, with TRBD2 matching over 7 bases. The ends lost 5 bases at V and 1 base at J; junction bases unmatched: 9. Germline assignment: CDR1 SGHVS and CDR2 FNYEAQ. The CDR3 is 16 amino acids. The CDR3 DNA follows: TGTGCCAGCAGCCCCGGCAGTGGGGGGGGCACAGATACGCAGTATTTT. Amino acid sequence: CASSPGSGGGTDTQYF.